Presented here are 16 T cell receptor beta chains from one specimen sequenced in a study of vaccination and CD4 T cells after COVID-19. The Oncomine TCR Beta short-read assay was what sequenced the DNA obtained from cultured CD4+ T cells. MiXCR, applied by TCRdb to the PCR reads, yields one record per CDR3 protein. The data show over 10,000 distinct CDR3 sequences, with around 43% seen just once and almost 9.5% held by the top ten. Treatment of the sample: roughly 11-day PBMC culture with coronavirus spike peptide pools or control peptides (ViraFEST assay). For these receptors, no antigen is known. Sequenced sample: CD4+ T cells from blood, cultured in vitro. These receptors originate from a human donor who had recovered from COVID-19.

This clonotype was detected a few times. The chain has TRBV7-2 and TRBJ2-3; 9 positions agree with TRBD2. The CDR3 runs 15 residues. Germline V gene lookup returns CDR1 SGHTA and CDR2 FQGNSA. Trimming took 4 bases from V and 4 from J; bases not matched to a gene: 6. The CDR3 DNA is TGTGCCAGCAGCTCTCCGGGACTAGCAGCAGATACGCAGTATTTT. Its translation is CASSSPGLAADTQYF. The complete variable domain, with remaining parts taken from reference TRBV7-2 and TRBJ2-3, reads GAGVSQSPSNKVTEKGKDVELRCDPISGHTALYWYRQSLGQGLEFLIYFQGNSAPDKSGLPSDRFSAERTGGSVSTLTIQRTQQEDSAVYLCASSSPGLAADTQYFGPGTRLTVL.

V usage is TRBV5-4 and J usage is TRBJ1-2, with no clear D. This CDR3 spans 11 amino acids. Germline CDR1 reads SGHNT; CDR2 reads YYREEE (reference sequence). V gave up 4 bases and J gave up 4 bases, with 5 bases separating them. As DNA, the CDR3 is TGTGCCAGCAGCAACATCTATGGCTACACCTTC. Encoded protein: CASSNIYGYTF.

This rearrangement joins TRBV20-1 to TRBJ2-4; D may be TRBD1 (6 bases). The CDR3 runs to 15 residues. Germline CDR1 is DFQATT and CDR2 is SNEGSKA (reference sequence). Trimming pared 0 bases from V and 0 bases from J, leaving 9 bases between. The CDR3: CSAREDSLAKNIQYF. CDR3 nucleotides: TGCAGTGCTAGAGAGGACAGTCTAGCCAAAAACATTCAGTACTTC.

This clonotype was counted a few times. V is TRBV7-6 and J is TRBJ2-1, with 7 bases fitting TRBD1. Trimming removed 5 bases from V and 8 bases from J; junction bases left unmatched: 12. The germline V gene has CDR1 SGHVS and CDR2 FNYEAQ. This CDR3 has 15 residues. In nucleotides, the CDR3 is TGTGCCAGCAGCGAGGGCTCCGGGACAGTCGATGAGCAGTTCTTC. This translates into CASSEGSGTVDEQFF. Variable domain in full (rest from reference TRBV7-6 and TRBJ2-1): GAGVSQSPRYKVTKRGQDVALRCDPISGHVSLYWYRQALGQGPEFLTYFNYEAQQDKSGLPNDRFSAERPEGSISTLTIQRTEQRDSAMYRCASSEGSGTVDEQFFGPGTRLTVL.

In its sample, this clonotype was seen a few times. This rearrangement joins TRBV7-9 to TRBJ1-5; D uncertain. CDR1 is SEHNR, CDR2 FQNEAQ, per germline (reference sequence). Trimming cost V 1 base and J 1 base, with 14 bases left between them. The CDR3 spans 17 residues. Written as DNA, the CDR3 is TGTGCCAGCAGCTTAGGCCTGGACGGTGAAAGCAATCAGCCCCAGCATTTT. It translates to CASSLGLDGESNQPQHF.

This chain connects TRBV9 to TRBJ1-5; D call uncertain. With 3 bases removed from V and 9 bases from J, the gap between germline ends came to 13 bases. The CDR3 is made up of 13 amino acids. Germline V CDR1 and CDR2: SGDLS, YYNGEE. CDR3 protein: CASSGSPGGPQHF. The CDR3 DNA sequence: TGTGCCAGCAGCGGGAGCCCCGGAGGGCCCCAGCATTTT. The whole variable domain, filled in from reference TRBV9 and TRBJ1-5, reads DSGVTQTPKHLITATGQRVTLRCSPRSGDLSVYWYQQSLDQGLQFLIQYYNGEERAKGNILERFSAQQFPDLHSELNLSSLELGDSALYFCASSGSPGGPQHFGDGTRLSIL.

V and J are TRBV20-1 and TRBJ1-2; D possibly corresponds to TRBD1 (5 bases). The germline V gene encodes CDR1 DFQATT and CDR2 SNEGSKA (reference sequence). The CDR3 length is 14 residues. V was clipped by 3 bases and J by 0 bases, with 11 bases between them. The CDR3 bases are TGCAGTGCTAGTGTTGGGACGTCTAACTATGGCTACACCTTC. Amino acids: CSASVGTSNYGYTF.

The rearrangement uses TRBV12-3 or TRBV12-4 and TRBJ1-1, with D unresolved. Trimming took off 3 bases at V and 4 bases at J, with 12 bases between the two ends. The CDR3 contains 14 residues. The DNA of the CDR3 is TGTGCCAGCAGTTTGCAACGATTCGGCACTGAAGCTTTCTTT. This codes for CASSLQRFGTEAFF.

The chain recombines TRBV5-4 with TRBJ2-6, with D uncertain. The CDR3 is 16 amino acids. In germline, CDR1 is SGHNT, CDR2 YYREEE (reference sequence). V shed 0 bases and J shed 0 bases, with 7 bases lying between them. DNA for the CDR3: TGTGCCAGCAGCTTGGCCGGAGACTCTGGGGCCAACGTCCTGACTTTC. It yields the protein CASSLAGDSGANVLTF.

The rearrangement uses TRBV7-3 and TRBJ2-2; TRBD2 is a possible D gene (5 bases). The CDR3 loop spans 16 amino acids. Germline-derived CDR1 and CDR2 are SGHTA and FQGTGA. Between the trimmed V and J ends, which lost 1 base and 2 bases, there was a span of 11 bases. The DNA for the CDR3 is TGTGCCAGCAGCTTAAATAGCGTACTAAACACCGGGGAGCTGTTTTTT. Its protein is CASSLNSVLNTGELFF.

This clonotype has a handful of counts. The gene calls are TRBV2 and TRBJ1-3, with 10 nucleotides matching TRBD1. CDR1 and CDR2 (germline): SNHLY, FYNNEI. With 6 bases clipped from V and 2 bases from J, the junction kept 4 bases outside the gene matches. The CDR3 runs to 15 residues. In DNA form, the CDR3 reads TGTGCCAGCAGATCCGGGACAGGGGCTGGAAACACCATATATTTT. It encodes CASRSGTGAGNTIYF. Looking up the rest from reference TRBV2 and TRBJ1-3 gives the full variable domain: EPEVTQTPSHQVTQMGQEVILRCVPISNHLYFYWYRQILGQKVEFLVSFYNNEISEKSEIFDDQFSVERPDGSNFTLKIRSTKLEDSAMYFCASRSGTGAGNTIYFGEGSWLTVV.

A remark on this clonotype: A junction end diverges from the germline sequence, so it may reflect a read error. V usage is TRBV19 and J usage is TRBJ1-6; D is undetermined. CDR1 and CDR2 (germline): LNHDA, SQIVND (reference sequence). This CDR3 contains 11 residues. CDR3 amino acids: CASSGSSLLHF. In DNA, the CDR3 is TGTGCCAGTAGTGGGTCTTCACTCCTCCACTTT.

This clonotype came up a few times. This chain connects TRBV20-1 to TRBJ1-1, with a possible D match to TRBD1 (5 bases). Germline loops: CDR1 DFQATT, CDR2 SNEGSKA (reference sequence). The CDR3 covers 15 residues. V was shortened by 2 bases and J by 1 base, with 14 bases between the two germline ends. The CDR3 DNA reads TGCAGTGCTAGACAGGGAGTGGTCGGGAACACTGAAGCTTTCTTT. Protein: CSARQGVVGNTEAFF.

This clonotype turned up a few times. The chain couples TRBV6-5 to TRBJ1-1; D is perhaps TRBD1 (5 bases). CDR3 length: 16 amino acids. V lost 2 bases, J lost 4 bases, and 17 bases lay in between. Germline CDR1 and CDR2: MNHEY and SVGAGI. The CDR3 DNA sequence: TGTGCCAGCAGTTACGCCCGGGGACCCCGGGGCACTGAAGCTTTCTTT. Residues: CASSYARGPRGTEAFF.

This clonotype was seen a few times. V and J are TRBV24-1 and TRBJ2-1, with 8 bases that match TRBD1. The CDR3 extends over 14 amino acids. Germline V gives CDR1 KGHDR, CDR2 SFDVKD. J was trimmed by 8 bases and V by 7 bases; bases with no gene match: 9. CDR3 residues: CATRGQGIRDEQFF. CDR3 nucleotides: TGTGCCACCAGAGGACAGGGAATACGCGATGAGCAGTTCTTC.

This clonotype was picked up a small number of times. This chain joins TRBV6-1 and TRBJ1-1; a weak D match, TRBD1 (5 bases). V lost 7 bases, J lost 0 bases, and 21 bases lay in between. The V gene's germline CDR1 is MNHNS and CDR2 SASEGT. The CDR3 spans 17 residues. The CDR3 loop reads CASTRSRGTRLNTEAFF. The CDR3 coding sequence is TGTGCCAGCACCCGATCGAGGGGAACCCGATTGAACACTGAAGCTTTCTTT.